This TCR beta chain stems from a study of blood T cell repertoires in COVID-19. For the study at large: COVID-19 samples collected from the United States, Italy and Spain covered acute and convalescent phases.

In the authors' workflow: Reference gene primer amplification yielded estimated nucleated cell counts. The protocol was immunoSEQ multiplex PCR, while the TCRdb copy is restricted to in-frame clones and leaves out a portion. V and J calls and clone size are given by that table; D and trimming were obtained from the DNA. This table holds some 41,000 clones, around 93% found once. Germline V gene sequence: CDR1 SGHRS, CDR2 YFSETQ. The CDR3 has 17 amino acids. The V end was cut by 0 bases, the J end by 4 bases, with 17 bases between. This clonotype was sampled from a woman aged 25 to 39 in a cohort sampled during active COVID-19. V usage is TRBV5-1 and J usage is TRBJ2-1, with TRBD2 as a possible D gene (6 bases). Material: peripheral blood. CDR3 DNA sequence: TGCGCCAGCAGCTTGGGGCTTTTGACTAGGAATTACAATGAGCAGTTCTTC. This sequence encodes CASSLGLLTRNYNEQFF.